The clone carrying this T cell receptor (beta chain) showed up many times. Its antigen is not identified. CDR1 is DFQATT, CDR2 SNEGSKA, per germline (reference sequence). The CDR3 runs to 13 residues. Trimming removed 3 bases at V and 1 base at J, with 9 bases between. TCRdb analysed the RT-PCR reads with MiXCR anew, one entry per CDR3 protein. Found here are about 480,000 distinct CDR3 sequences, approximately 24% of them singletons; the top ten hold around 1.8%. The data originate from a study of response to subunit inactivated influenza vaccine. Study outcomes and limitations: New T cells are recruited in small numbers by each seasonal influenza vaccination, according to the authors' suggestion.

The TCR comes from a man in his fifties who received an inactivated influenza vaccine. The sequencing here drew on CD4+ T cells sorted from PBMCs, taken more than 4 days after vaccination. The chain carries TRBV20-1 and TRBJ1-1; D is possibly TRBD1 (6 bases). This CDR3 is CSASPRGNTEAFF. Here the CDR3 DNA reads TGCAGTGCTAGCCCCAGGGGGAACACTGAAGCTTTCTTT.